What follows describes a single TCR beta chain. This sample is part of a study of control samples from healthy donors and cancer patients. Germline V gene data show CDR1 as SGHAT and CDR2 as FQDESV (reference sequence). The CDR3 spans 14 residues. V lost 5 bases and J lost 3, with 11 bases in between. Sequencing used immunoSEQ multiplex PCR; TCRdb keeps in-frame clones, though not all of them. The profile covers 75,000 to 90,000 clones, with approximately 90% appearing a single time and 7.2% taken by the ten largest. The rearrangement joins TRBV11-1 to TRBJ1-5; D ambiguous. This TCR derives from a man aged 50 to 60 in good health. The sequencing sample was made of blood. CDR3 sequence (DNA): TGTGCCAGCAGCCACAGTGGAGCCAATCAGCCCCAGCATTTT. This sequence encodes CASSHSGANQPQHF.